This entry is about one TCR beta chain. V was clipped by 5 bases and J by 6 bases, with 19 bases between them. Per the germline V gene, CDR1 is SGHTA and CDR2 is FQGTGA. This CDR3 is 15 amino acids long. This specimen comes from a study of blood T cell repertoires in COVID-19. This table comes from immunoSEQ multiplex PCR, and its TCRdb copy is limited to in-frame clones, with some not included. The sample holds 68,000 or so clones, just over 85% seen once. This clonotype was sampled from a man under 40 with acute or convalescent COVID-19. The chain couples TRBV7-3 to TRBJ1-2; tentative D call: TRBD1 (6 bases). The sample consisted of peripheral blood. CDR3 amino acids: CASSLFPLQGHGYTF. The CDR3 nucleotides are TGTGCCAGCAGCCTCTTCCCGCTCCAGGGGCATGGCTACACCTTC. Drawing the rest from reference TRBV7-3 and TRBJ1-2, the complete variable domain is GAGVSQTPSNKVTEKGKYVELRCDPISGHTALYWYRQSLGQGPEFLIYFQGTGAADDSGLPNDRFFAVRPEGSVSTLKIQRTERGDSAVYLCASSLFPLQGHGYTFGSGTRLTVV.